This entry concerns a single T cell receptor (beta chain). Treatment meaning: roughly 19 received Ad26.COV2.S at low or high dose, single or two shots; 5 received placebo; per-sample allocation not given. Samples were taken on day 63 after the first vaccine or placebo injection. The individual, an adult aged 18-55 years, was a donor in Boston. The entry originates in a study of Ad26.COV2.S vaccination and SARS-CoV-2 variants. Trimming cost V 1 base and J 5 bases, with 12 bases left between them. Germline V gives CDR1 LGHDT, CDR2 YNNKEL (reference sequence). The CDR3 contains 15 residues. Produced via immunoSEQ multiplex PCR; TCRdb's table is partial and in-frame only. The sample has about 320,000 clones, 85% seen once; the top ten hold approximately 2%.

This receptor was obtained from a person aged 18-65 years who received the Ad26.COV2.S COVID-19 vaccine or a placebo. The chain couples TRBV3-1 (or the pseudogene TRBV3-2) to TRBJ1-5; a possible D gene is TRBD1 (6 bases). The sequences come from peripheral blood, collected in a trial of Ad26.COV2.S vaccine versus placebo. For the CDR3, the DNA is TGTGCCAGCAGCCAAGGGAGGGACATTTATCAGCCCCAGCATTTT. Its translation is CASSQGRDIYQPQHF.